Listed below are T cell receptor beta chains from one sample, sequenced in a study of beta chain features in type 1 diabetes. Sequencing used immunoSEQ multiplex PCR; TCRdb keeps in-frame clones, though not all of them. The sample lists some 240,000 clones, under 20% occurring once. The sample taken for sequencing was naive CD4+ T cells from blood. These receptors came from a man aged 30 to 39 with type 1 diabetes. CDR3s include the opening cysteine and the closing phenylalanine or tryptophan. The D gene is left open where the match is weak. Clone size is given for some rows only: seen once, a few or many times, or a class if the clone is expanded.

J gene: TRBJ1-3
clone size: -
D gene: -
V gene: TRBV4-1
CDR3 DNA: TGCGCCAGCAGCCAACTGCCTTTAAGAACTGGAAACACCATATATTTT
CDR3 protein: CASSQLPLRTGNTIYF

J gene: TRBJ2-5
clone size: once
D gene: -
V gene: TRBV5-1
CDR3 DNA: TGCGCCAGCAGCTTACCTCCGCCGGTTGAGACCCAGTACTTC
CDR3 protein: CASSLPPPVETQYF

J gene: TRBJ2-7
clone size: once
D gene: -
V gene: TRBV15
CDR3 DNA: TGTGCCACCAGCAGAGACCCAGGACGCGAGCAGTACTTC
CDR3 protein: CATSRDPGREQYF

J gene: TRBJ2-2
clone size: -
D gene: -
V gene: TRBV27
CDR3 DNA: TGTGCCAGCAGCGAACAGGGTACCGGGGAGCTGTTTTTT
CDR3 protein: CASSEQGTGELFF

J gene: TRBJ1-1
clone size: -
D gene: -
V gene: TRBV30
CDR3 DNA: TGTGCCTGGAGTACACAGTACACTGAAGCTTTCTTT
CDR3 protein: CAWSTQYTEAFF

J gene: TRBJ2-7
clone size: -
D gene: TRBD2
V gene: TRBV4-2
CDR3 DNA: TGTGCCAGCAGACAACTAGGGACTAGCGGGAGGGACTACGAGCAGTACTTC
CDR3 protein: CASRQLGTSGRDYEQYF

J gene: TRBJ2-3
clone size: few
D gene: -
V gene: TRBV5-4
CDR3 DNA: TGTGCCAGCAGCTTGGTACCCGCAGATACGCAGTATTTT
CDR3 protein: CASSLVPADTQYF

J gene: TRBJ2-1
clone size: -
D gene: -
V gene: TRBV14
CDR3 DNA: TGTGCCAGCAGCCAGGGAGTCAATGAGCAGTTCTTC
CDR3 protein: CASSQGVNEQFF

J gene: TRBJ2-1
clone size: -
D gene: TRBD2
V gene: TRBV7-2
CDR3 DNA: TGTGCCAGCAGTCGGAGCGGGAGTATAAGCAATGAGCAGTTCTTC
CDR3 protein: CASSRSGSISNEQFF

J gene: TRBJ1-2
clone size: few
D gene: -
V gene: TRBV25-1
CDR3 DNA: TGTGCCAGCAGTGAATACGGGGGTGGCTACACCTTC
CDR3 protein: CASSEYGGGYTF

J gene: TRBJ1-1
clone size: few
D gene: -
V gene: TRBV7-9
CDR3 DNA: TGTGCCAGCAGCCGATCGGCCAACGACGGAGCTTTCTTT
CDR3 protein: CASSRSANDGAFF

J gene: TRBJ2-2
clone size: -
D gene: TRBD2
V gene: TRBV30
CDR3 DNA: TGTGCCTGGAAGGGAACTAGCGGATACACCGGGGAGCTGTTTTTT
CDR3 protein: CAWKGTSGYTGELFF

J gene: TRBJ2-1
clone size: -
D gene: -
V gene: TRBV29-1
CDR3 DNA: TGCAGCGTCTCGAAAGCGGGCCAGCCCTACAATGAGCAGTTCTTC
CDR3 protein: CSVSKAGQPYNEQFF

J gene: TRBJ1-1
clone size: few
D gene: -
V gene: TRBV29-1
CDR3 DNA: TGCAGCGTAACCCGGGATAGCACTGAAGCTTTCTTT
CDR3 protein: CSVTRDSTEAFF

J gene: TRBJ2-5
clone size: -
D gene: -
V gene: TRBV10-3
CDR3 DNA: TGTGCCATCAGTGAGTCAAATCAAGAGACCCAGTACTTC
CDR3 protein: CAISESNQETQYF

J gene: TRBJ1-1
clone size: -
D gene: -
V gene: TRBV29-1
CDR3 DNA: TGCAGCGTTGAGAGGATCATGAACACTGAAGCTTTCTTT
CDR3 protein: CSVERIMNTEAFF

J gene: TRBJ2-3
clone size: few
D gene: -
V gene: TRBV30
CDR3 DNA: TGTGCCTGGAGGCTGGCGGGAGATACGCAGTATTTT
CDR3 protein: CAWRLAGDTQYF

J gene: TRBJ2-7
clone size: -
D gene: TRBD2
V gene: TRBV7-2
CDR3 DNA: TGTGCCAGCAGCACGACTAGCGGGGGCCTAGGGGAGCAGTACTTC
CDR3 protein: CASSTTSGGLGEQYF

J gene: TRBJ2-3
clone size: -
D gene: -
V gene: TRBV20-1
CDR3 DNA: TGCAGTGCCCTTAGTGGTTATACGCAGTATTTT
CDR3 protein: CSALSGYTQYF

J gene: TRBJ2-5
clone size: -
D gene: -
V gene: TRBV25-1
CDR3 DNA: TGTGCCAGCAGTGCGTTGGGGGTTCGAGAGACCCAGTACTTC
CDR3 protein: CASSALGVRETQYF

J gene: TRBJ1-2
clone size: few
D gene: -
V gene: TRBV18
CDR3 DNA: TGTGCCAGCTTTTCTGAGGGCTATGGCTACACCTTC
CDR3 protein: CASFSEGYGYTF

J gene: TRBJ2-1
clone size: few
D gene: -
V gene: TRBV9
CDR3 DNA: TGTGCCAGCAGCCTGACTAGAAGTGAGCAGTTCTTC
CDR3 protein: CASSLTRSEQFF

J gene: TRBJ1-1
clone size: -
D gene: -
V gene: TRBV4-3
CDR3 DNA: TGCGCCAGCAGCCAAGGGGCCGGTAACACTGAAGCTTTCTTT
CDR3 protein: CASSQGAGNTEAFF

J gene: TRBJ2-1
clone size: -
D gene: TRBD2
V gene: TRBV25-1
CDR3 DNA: TGTGCCAGCAGCAGATCGGGGACTAGCGGGAGTAATGAGCAGTTCTTC
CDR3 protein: CASSRSGTSGSNEQFF

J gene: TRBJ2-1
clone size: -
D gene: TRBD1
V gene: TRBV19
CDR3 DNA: TGTGCCAGTAGGGGACAGGGTCACAATGAGCAGTTCTTC
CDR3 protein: CASRGQGHNEQFF

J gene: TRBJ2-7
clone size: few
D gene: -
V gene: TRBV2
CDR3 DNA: TGTGCCAGCAGAACAGACCTTTCCCCGGGCCCTTTGTACTTC
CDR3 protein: CASRTDLSPGPLYF

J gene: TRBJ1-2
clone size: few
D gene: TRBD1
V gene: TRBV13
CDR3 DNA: TGTGCCAGCAGCTTACCCGGACAGGGGGAAGCTAACTATGGCTACACCTTC
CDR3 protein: CASSLPGQGEANYGYTF

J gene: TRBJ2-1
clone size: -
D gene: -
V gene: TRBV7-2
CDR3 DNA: TGTGCCAGCAGTGGCAGAAACTACAATGAGCAGTTCTTC
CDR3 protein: CASSGRNYNEQFF

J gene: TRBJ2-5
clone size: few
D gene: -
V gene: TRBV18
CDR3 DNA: TGTGCCAGCTCACCACCGTATAGCTCAAGAATGGAGACCCAGTACTTC
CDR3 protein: CASSPPYSSRMETQYF